This TCR beta chain is from a study of CD4+ T cells in melanoma. Germline trimming cut 0 bases from V and 2 bases from J; bases unmatched to any gene: 4. CDR3 length: 15 residues. The germline CDR1 and CDR2 sequences are SGHRS and YFSETQ. Only in-frame clones appear in the TCRdb table, and some are missing; sequencing was by immunoSEQ multiplex PCR. Here the sample spans 50,000 or so clones, 85% to 90% being singletons. V usage is TRBV5-1 and J usage is TRBJ2-5, with 7 nucleotides matching TRBD1. This TCR came from a human donor with melanoma. Sequenced: peripheral blood. In nucleotides, the CDR3 is TGCGCCAGCAGCTTGGGTGACAGGGTACAAGAGACCCAGTACTTC. This codes for CASSLGDRVQETQYF.